The rows below give T cell receptor beta chains drawn from one sample of a study of tumor and adjacent non-tumor tissue in lung cancer. Each CDR3 protein is one row after TCRdb ran MiXCR on the multiplex PCR reads. Of about 98,000 distinct CDR3 sequences detected, 80% appear once; the ten largest clones hold approximately 28%. Material: distant non-tumor lung tissue. These receptors were collected from a man aged 60 to 75 with small cell lung cancer. CDR3s include the opening cysteine and the closing phenylalanine or tryptophan. Clone size is not always given. Where it is, it says once, few, many or a class for expanded clones.

J gene,clone size,V gene,CDR3 protein
TRBJ1-1,.,TRBV11-2,CVSSLREILEAFF
TRBJ1-2,many,TRBV28,CASSTPTGALGGYTF
TRBJ2-7,.,TRBV10-2,CASCDSRAAEQYF
TRBJ2-1,many,TRBV29-1,CSVRPSSNEQFF
TRBJ1-1,.,TRBV11-1,CDSRLGRGTTEALF
TRBJ2-2,.,TRBV5-4,CPSGLTGAGELFF
TRBJ2-2,.,TRBV12-3/TRBV12-4,CASSFSGTDTGKPFF
TRBJ2-1,.,TRBV11-2,CTSSLGRNNEQFF
TRBJ1-5,many,TRBV30,CAWNRDGQPQHF
TRBJ2-5,.,TRBV29-1,CSAGRAGEIQYF
TRBJ2-7,.,TRBV11-2,CVSSLDSSWIYEQCF
TRBJ2-4,.,TRBV12-3/TRBV12-4,CASNPEGDIKYF
TRBJ1-4,.,TRBV6-5,CPSTTKNSATNEKLFF
TRBJ1-2,.,TRBV11-2,CASSLDPGGFGYAF
TRBJ2-1,.,TRBV11-3,CAGSSLGEGVSYNEQFF
TRBJ2-1,.,TRBV29-1,CSGAPLRRYYNEQLF
TRBJ1-1,.,TRBV24-1,CATSGGGRRSEAFF
TRBJ2-1,.,TRBV20-1,CSGRGAKQESSYNEQFF
TRBJ1-4,.,TRBV29-1,CSAGPDSEKVFF
TRBJ2-7,.,TRBV11-2,CASSLVVGLYEQYF
TRBJ2-1,.,TRBV12-3/TRBV12-4,CANSSGGGLASSREQFF
TRBJ2-5,.,TRBV12-3/TRBV12-4,CTSRLGLAGGLGTQYF
TRBJ2-1,many,TRBV20-1,CSAQKIQGINEQFF
TRBJ1-4,.,TRBV6-5,CASRSATGTEEEKMVF
TRBJ2-1,.,TRBV7-8,CASSLGGGYYNEQFF
TRBJ2-4,many,TRBV2,CASTRGGNIQYF
TRBJ2-7,.,TRBV29-1,CSAAQGTSGRAKKQYF
TRBJ2-1,.,TRBV12-5,CASGRGREGSYNEQFF
TRBJ2-5,.,TRBV20-1,CSAQDWLGHGEQETQYF
TRBJ2-2,few,TRBV12-3/TRBV12-4,CANSLAGAPTGELFF
TRBJ2-7,.,TRBV4-1,CASSRQVTNEQYF
TRBJ2-1,.,TRBV5-1,CASSMGPNNEQFF
TRBJ2-2,.,TRBV4-2,CASSQEIGVAAGELFF
TRBJ2-7,.,TRBV30,CTWSPVGHEQYF
TRBJ2-3,.,TRBV29-1,CSVEIRGADTQYF
TRBJ2-1,.,TRBV5-5,CASRLGTSGTLLFRENEQFF
TRBJ2-6,many,TRBV27,CASRKASSGANVLTF
TRBJ2-4,.,TRBV5-5,CASSLLAVEYF
TRBJ2-1,once,TRBV4-1,CARSQVMGKGGTIYNEQFF
TRBJ2-4,.,TRBV29-1,CSITGGCIQYF
TRBJ2-2,once,TRBV4-1,CASNPRTSGANTGELFF
TRBJ2-1,.,TRBV6-1,CANSVTQSSYNEQFF
TRBJ2-7,.,TRBV11-3,CASSQGPGTVTEQYF
TRBJ1-1,.,TRBV29-1,CIAEKDGMNAEAFF
TRBJ2-1,many,TRBV12-3/TRBV12-4,CASSQGLATRGGNEQFF
TRBJ1-1,.,TRBV6-5,CASCYNTQAFF
TRBJ1-2,.,TRBV6-5,CASSYHGGKAYSYTF
TRBJ2-7,.,TRBV29-1,CSVGHFPTYEQYF
TRBJ2-3,.,TRBV14,CARSFRHGGITDTQYF
TRBJ1-2,many,TRBV20-1,CSASGQGGPNYGYTF
TRBJ2-3,.,TRBV10-3,CAIDPQGSSTDRQYF
TRBJ2-1,.,TRBV11-2,CASSLIGRGYNEQFF
TRBJ2-2,once,TRBV6-5,CASRTGISNSGELFF